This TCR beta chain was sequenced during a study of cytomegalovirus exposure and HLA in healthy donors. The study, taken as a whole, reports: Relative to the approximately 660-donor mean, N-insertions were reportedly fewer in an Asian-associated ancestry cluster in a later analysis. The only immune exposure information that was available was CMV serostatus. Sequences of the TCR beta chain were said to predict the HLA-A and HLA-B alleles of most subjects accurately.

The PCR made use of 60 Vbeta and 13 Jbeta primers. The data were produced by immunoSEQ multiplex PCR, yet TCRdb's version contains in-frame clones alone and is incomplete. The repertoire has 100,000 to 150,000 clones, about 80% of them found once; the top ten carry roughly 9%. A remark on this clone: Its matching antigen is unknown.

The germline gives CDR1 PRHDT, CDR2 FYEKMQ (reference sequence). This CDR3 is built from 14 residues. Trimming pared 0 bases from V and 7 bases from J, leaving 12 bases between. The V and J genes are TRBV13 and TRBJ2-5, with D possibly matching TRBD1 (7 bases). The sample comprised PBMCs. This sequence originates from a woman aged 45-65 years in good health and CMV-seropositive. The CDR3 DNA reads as TGTGCCAGCAGCTTAGGCCGACAGGGAGGGACCCAGTACTTC. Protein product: CASSLGRQGGTQYF.